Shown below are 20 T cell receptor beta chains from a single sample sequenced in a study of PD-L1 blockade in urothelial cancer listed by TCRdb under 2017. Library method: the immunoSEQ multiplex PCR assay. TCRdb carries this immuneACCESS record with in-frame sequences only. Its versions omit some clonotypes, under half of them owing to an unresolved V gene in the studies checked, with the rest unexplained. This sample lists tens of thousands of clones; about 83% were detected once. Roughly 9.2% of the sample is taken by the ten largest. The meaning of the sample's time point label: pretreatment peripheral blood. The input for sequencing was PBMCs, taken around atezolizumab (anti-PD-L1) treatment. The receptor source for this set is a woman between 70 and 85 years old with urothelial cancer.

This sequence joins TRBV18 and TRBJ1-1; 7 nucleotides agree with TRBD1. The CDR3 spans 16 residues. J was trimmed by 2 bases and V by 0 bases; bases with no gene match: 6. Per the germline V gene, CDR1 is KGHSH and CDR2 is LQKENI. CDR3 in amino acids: CASSPPSRGENTEAFF. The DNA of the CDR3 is TGTGCCAGCTCACCACCGTCCAGGGGGGAAAACACTGAAGCTTTCTTT.

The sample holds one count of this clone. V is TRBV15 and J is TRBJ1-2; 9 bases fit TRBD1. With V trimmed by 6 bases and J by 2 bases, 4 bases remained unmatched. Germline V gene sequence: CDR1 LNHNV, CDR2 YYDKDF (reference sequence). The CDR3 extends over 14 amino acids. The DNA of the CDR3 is TGTGCCACCAGTACAGGGGGCGGCAACTATGGCTACACCTTC. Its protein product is CATSTGGGNYGYTF.

The CDR3 sequence: CASSARRQAGGTDTQYF. The CDR3 region has the DNA TGTGCCAGCAGTGCACGTCGCCAGGCCGGTGGCACAGATACGCAGTATTTT. The genes are TRBV6-1 and TRBJ2-3; D unresolved. This CDR3 has 17 amino acids. Trimming took off 4 bases at V and 1 base at J, with 18 bases between the two ends. Germline assignment: CDR1 MNHNS and CDR2 SASEGT.

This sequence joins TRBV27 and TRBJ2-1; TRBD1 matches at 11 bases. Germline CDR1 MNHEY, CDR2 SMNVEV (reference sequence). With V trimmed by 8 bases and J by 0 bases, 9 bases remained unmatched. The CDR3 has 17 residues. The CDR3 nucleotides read TGTGCCAGCTCATGGACAGGGGGCTTTAGCTCCTACAATGAGCAGTTCTTC. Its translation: CASSWTGGFSSYNEQFF.

As DNA, the CDR3 is TGCGCCAGCAGCTTGACCGTAGCGGACTTCACAGATACGCAGTATTTT. This encodes CASSLTVADFTDTQYF. The chain has TRBV5-1 and TRBJ2-3; possible D gene TRBD2, 6 bases. The CDR3 covers 16 residues. Germline V lookup: CDR1 SGHRS, CDR2 YFSETQ. V was pared by 1 base and J by 2 bases, with 14 bases between. The entire variable domain, with the rest obtained from reference TRBV5-1 and TRBJ2-3, is as follows: KAGVTQTPRYLIKTRGQQVTLSCSPISGHRSVSWYQQTPGQGLQFLFEYFSETQRNKGNFPGRFSGRQFSNSRSEMNVSTLELGDSALYLCASSLTVADFTDTQYFGPGTRLTVL.

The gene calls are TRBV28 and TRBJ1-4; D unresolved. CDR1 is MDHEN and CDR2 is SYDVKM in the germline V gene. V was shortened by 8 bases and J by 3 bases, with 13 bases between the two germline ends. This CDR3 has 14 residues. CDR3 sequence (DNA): TGTGCCAGCGGCTCGGGTGGAGCTAATGAAAAACTGTTTTTT. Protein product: CASGSGGANEKLFF.

CDR3 in DNA: TGTGCCAGCAGCCAAGATAAGCGGGGGGTCTACAATGAGCAGTTCTTC. This codes for CASSQDKRGVYNEQFF. The V and J genes are TRBV4-2 and TRBJ2-1; the match to TRBD2 covers 9 bases. V was clipped by 0 bases and J by 3 bases; unmatched bases: 3. From germline, CDR1 is LGHNA and CDR2 YNFKEQ. The CDR3 has 16 amino acids.

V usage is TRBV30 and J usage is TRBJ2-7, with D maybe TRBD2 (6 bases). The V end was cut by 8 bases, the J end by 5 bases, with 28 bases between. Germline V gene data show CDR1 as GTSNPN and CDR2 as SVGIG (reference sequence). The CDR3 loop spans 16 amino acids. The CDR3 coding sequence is TGTGCCGAGGGCGGGACTGAAGTATCGTGGGCTCACGAGCAGTACTTC. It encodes CAEGGTEVSWAHEQYF.

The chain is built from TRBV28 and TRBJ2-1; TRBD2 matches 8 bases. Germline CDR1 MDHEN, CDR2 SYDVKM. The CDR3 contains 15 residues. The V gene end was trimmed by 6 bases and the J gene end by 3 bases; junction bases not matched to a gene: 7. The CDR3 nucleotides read TGTGCCAGCAGGGTTAGCGGGAACCTCTACAATGAGCAGTTCTTC. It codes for CASRVSGNLYNEQFF.

The CDR3 nucleotides are TGCAGTGCTTCACAAGAGACCCAGTACTTC. This translates into CSASQETQYF. The genes are TRBV20-1 and TRBJ2-5; D call uncertain. V was clipped by 5 bases and J by 2 bases, with 3 bases between them. The length of the CDR3 is 10 residues. Germline V gene lookup returns CDR1 DFQATT and CDR2 SNEGSKA (reference sequence).

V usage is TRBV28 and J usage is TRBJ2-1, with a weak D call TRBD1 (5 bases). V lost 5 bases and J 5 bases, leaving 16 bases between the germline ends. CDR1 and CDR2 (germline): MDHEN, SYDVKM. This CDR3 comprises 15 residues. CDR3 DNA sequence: TGTGCCAGCAGTAACCCGCAGGGCCCCCACAATGAGCAGTTCTTC. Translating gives CASSNPQGPHNEQFF.

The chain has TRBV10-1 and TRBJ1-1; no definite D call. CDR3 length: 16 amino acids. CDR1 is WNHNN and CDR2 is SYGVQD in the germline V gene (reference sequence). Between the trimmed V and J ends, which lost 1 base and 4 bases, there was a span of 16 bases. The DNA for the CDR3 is TGCGCCAGCAGTGAGTACGTAAGCTCCCGAGGCACTGAAGCTTTCTTT. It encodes CASSEYVSSRGTEAFF.

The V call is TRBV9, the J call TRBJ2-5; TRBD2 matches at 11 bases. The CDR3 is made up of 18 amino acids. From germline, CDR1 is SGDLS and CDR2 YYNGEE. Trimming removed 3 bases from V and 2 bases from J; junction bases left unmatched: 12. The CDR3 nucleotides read TGTGCCAGCAGCGCCACGATGAATACTAGCGGGGGACAAGAGACCCAGTACTTC. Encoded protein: CASSATMNTSGGQETQYF.

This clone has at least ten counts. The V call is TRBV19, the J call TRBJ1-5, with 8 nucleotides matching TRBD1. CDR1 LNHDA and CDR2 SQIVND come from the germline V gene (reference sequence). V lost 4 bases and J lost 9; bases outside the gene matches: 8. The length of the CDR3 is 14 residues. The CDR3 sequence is CASSTDRGYGPQHF. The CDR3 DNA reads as TGTGCCAGTAGTACTGACAGGGGTTACGGGCCCCAGCATTTT.

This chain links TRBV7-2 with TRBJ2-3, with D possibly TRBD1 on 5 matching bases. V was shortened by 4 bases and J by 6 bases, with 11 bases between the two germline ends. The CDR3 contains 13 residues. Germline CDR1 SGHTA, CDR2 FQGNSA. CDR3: CASSWGSPDTQYF. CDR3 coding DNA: TGTGCCAGCAGCTGGGGCTCTCCGGATACGCAGTATTTT.

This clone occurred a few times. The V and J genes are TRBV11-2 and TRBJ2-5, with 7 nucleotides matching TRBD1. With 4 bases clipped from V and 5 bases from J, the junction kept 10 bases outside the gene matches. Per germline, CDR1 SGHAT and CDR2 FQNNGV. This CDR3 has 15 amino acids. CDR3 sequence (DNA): TGTGCCAGCAGCTGGAGTGGACTCAGGGGGGAGACCCAGTACTTC. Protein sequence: CASSWSGLRGETQYF.

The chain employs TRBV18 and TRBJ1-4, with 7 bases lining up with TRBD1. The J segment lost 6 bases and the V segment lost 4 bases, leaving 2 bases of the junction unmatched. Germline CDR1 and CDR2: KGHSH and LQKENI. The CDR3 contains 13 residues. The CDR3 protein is CASSLQGYEKLFF. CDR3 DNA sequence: TGTGCCAGCTCACTACAGGGGTATGAAAAACTGTTTTTT.

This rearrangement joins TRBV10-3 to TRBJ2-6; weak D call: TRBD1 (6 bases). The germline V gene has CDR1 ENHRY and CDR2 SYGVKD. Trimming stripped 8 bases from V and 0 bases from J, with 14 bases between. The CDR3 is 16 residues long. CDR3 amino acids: CAIGPGAGSGANVLTF. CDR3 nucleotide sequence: TGTGCCATCGGGCCAGGGGCAGGCTCTGGGGCCAACGTCCTGACTTTC.

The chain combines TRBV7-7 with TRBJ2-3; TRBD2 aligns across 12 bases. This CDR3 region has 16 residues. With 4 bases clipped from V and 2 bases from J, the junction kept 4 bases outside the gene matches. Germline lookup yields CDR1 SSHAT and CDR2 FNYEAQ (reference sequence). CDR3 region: CASSSGLAGTTDTQYF. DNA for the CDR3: TGTGCCAGCAGCTCCGGACTAGCGGGGACCACAGATACGCAGTATTTT.

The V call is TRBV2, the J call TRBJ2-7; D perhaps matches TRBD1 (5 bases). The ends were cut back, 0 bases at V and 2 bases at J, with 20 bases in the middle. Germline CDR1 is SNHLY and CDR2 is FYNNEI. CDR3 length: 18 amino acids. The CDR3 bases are TGTGCCAGCAGTGAAGCACACTCGTTAGACAGTTTACCCTACGAGCAGTACTTC. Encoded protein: CASSEAHSLDSLPYEQYF.